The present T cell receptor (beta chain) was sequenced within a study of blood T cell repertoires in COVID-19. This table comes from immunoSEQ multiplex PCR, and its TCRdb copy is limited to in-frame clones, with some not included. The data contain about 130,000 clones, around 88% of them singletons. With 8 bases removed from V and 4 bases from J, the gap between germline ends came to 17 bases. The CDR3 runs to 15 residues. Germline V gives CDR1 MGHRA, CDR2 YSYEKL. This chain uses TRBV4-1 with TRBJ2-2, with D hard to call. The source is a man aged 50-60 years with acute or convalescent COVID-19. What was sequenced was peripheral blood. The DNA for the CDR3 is TGCGCCAGCTCCGGAATGGGCTCGAGCACCGGGGAGCTGTTTTTT. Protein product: CASSGMGSSTGELFF.